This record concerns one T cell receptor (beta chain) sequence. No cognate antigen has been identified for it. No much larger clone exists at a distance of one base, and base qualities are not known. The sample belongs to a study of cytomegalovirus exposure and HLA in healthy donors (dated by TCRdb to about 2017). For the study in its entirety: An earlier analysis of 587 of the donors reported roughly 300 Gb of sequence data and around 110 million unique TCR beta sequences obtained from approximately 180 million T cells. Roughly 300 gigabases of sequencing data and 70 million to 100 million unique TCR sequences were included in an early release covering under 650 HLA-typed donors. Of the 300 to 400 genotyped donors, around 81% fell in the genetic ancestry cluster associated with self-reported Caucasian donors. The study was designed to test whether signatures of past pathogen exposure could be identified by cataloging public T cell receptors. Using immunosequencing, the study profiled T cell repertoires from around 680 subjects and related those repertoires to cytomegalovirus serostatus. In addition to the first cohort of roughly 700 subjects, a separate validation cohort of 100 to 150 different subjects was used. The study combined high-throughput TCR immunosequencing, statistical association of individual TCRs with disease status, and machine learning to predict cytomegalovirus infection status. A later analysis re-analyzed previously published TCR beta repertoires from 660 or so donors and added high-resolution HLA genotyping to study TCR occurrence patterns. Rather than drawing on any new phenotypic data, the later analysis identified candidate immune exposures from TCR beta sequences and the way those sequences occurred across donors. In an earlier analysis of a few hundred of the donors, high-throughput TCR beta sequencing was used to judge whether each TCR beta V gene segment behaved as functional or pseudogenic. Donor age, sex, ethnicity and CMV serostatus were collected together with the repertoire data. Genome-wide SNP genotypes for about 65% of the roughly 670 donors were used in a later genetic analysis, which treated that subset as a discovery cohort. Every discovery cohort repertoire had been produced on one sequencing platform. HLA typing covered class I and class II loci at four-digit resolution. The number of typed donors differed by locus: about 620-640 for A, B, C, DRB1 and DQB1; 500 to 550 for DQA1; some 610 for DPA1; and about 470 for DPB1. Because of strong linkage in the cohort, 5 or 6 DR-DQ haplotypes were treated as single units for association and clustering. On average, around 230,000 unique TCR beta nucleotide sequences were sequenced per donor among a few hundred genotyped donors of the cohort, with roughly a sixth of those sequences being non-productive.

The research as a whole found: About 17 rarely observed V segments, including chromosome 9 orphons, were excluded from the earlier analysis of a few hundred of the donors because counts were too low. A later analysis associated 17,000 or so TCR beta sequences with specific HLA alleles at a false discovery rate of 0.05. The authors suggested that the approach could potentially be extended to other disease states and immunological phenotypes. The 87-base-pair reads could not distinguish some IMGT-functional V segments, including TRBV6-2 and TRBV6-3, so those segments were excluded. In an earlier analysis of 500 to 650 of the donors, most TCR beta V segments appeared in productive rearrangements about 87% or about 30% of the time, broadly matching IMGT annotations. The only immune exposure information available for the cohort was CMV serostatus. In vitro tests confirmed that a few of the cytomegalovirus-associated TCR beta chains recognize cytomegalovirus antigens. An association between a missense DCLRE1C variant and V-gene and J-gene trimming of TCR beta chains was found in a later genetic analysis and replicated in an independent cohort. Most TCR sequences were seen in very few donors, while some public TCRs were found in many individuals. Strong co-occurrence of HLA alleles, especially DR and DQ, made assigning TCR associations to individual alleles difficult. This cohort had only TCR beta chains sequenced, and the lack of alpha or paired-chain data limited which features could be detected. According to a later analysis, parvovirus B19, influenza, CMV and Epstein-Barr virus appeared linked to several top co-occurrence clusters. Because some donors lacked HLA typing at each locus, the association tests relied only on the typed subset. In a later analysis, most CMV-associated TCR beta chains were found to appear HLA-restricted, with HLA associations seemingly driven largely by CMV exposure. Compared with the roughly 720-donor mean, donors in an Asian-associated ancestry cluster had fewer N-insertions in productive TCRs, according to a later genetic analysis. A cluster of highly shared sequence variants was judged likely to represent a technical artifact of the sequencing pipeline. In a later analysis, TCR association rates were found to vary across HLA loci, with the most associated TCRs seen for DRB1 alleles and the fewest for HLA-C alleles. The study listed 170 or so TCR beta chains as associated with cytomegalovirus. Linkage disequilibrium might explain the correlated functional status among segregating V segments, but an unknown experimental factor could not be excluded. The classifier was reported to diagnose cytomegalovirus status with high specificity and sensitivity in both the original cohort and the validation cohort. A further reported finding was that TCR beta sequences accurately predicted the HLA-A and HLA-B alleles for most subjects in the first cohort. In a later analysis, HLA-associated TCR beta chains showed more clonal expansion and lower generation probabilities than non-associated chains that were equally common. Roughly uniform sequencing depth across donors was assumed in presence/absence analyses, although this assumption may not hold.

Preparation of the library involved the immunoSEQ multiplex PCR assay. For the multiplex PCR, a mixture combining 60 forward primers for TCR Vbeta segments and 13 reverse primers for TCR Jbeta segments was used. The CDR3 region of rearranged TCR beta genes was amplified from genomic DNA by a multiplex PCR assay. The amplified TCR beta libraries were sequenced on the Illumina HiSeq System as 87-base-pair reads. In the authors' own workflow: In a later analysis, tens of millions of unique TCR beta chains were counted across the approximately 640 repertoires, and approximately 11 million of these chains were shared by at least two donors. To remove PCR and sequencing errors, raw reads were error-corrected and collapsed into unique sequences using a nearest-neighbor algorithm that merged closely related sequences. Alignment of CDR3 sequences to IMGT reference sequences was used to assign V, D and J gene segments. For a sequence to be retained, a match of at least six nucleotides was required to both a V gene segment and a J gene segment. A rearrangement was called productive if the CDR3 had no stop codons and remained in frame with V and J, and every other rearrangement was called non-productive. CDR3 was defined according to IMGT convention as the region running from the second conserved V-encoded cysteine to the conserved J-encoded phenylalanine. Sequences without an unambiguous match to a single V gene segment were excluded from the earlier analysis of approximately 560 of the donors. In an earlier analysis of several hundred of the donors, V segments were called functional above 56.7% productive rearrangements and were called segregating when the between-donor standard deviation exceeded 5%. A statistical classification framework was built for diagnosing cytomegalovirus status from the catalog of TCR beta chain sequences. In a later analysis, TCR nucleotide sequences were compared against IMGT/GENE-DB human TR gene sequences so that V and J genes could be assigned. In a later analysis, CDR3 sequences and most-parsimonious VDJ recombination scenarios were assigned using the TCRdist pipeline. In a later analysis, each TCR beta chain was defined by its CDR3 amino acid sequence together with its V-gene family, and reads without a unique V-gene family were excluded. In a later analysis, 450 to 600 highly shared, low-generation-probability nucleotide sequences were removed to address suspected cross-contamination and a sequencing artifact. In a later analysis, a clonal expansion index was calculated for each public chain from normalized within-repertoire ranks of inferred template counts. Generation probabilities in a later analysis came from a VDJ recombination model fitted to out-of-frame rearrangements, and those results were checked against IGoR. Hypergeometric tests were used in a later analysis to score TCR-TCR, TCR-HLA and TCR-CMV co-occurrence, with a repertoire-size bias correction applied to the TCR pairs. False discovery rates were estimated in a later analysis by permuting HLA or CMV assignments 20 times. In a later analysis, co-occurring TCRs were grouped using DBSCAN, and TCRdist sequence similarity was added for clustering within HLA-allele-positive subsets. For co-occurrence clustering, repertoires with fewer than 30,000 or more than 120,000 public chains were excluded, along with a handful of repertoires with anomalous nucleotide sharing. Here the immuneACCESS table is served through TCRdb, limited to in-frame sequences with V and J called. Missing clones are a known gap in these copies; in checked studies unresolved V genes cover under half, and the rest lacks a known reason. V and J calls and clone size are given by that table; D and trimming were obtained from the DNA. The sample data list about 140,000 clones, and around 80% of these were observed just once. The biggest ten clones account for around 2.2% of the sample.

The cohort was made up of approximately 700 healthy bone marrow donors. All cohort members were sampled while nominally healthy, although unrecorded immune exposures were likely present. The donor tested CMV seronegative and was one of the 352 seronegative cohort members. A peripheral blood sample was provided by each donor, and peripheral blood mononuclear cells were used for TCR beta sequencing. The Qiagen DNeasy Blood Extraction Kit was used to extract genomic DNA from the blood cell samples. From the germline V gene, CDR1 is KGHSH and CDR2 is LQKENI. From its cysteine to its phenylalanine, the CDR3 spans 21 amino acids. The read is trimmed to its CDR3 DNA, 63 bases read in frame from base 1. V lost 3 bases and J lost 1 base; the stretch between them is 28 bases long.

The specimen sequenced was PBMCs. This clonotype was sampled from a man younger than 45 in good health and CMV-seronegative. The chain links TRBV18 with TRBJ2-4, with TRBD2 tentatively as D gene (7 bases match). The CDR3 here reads CASSPPGGAIGGTRAKNIQYF. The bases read TGTGCCAGCTCACCGCCGGGGGGAGCGATCGGCGGGACAAGGGCCAAAAACATTCAGTACTTC.